This T cell receptor beta chain is from a study of Graves' ophthalmopathy and Graves' hyperthyroidism. RNA transcripts were the template, and TCR beta CDR3 regions were amplified from them. The authors performed first-round RT-PCR with HTBI primers and then a second-round multiplex PCR. From the multiplex PCR reads, TCRdb called clonotypes with MiXCR, one entry per CDR3 protein. The sample yields some 160,000 distinct CDR3 sequences, around 39% seen once. Study results and limitations: The study's model predicted ophthalmopathy progression at about 68% sensitivity and 72% to 85% specificity. With approximately 88% sensitivity and around 80% specificity, a 13-signature model separated ophthalmopathy from stable hyperthyroidism.

CDR1 MNHEY and CDR2 SVGAGI come from the germline V gene. V was trimmed by 4 bases and J by 2 bases, leaving 2 bases between them. The CDR3 runs 12 residues. This clonotype was seen many times. Its antigen is still unknown. Material for sequencing was peripheral blood. This TCR came from a man aged 25-45 years with Graves' ophthalmopathy. The chain has TRBV6-5 and TRBJ2-2; D call uncertain. In nucleotides, the CDR3 is TGTGCCAGCAGTTCCAACACCGGGGAGCTGTTTTTT. Translating it yields CASSSNTGELFF.